This T cell receptor (beta chain) was identified during a study of T-cell reconstitution after alpha-beta-depleted transplantation in children. Study-level findings and limits: It was reported that alpha-beta T cells came from several hundred expanded graft clones (about two months after transplant). Most T-cell counts and diversity one year after the transplant came from T cells that were newly produced. There were some patients whose high TCRbeta diversity at day 60 came from surviving recipient T cells and thymic progenitors.

In this sample, this clonotype turned up a few times. Its antigen is as yet unknown. Germline V lookup: CDR1 SNHLY, CDR2 FYNNEI. The CDR3 runs 13 residues. The trim removed 5 bases at V and 3 bases at J, leaving 2 bases unmatched. TCRbeta library construction was performed incorporating unique molecular identifiers. Each CDR3 protein gets one entry after TCRdb re-called the PCR reads with MiXCR. This sample carries 330,000 or so distinct CDR3 sequences, 6.5% to 9% of them seen once, and the ten largest clones take 9.1%. Source: peripheral blood, taken 360 days after TCRalphabeta/CD19-depleted stem cell transplant. This chain uses TRBV2 with TRBJ2-3; 7 nucleotides agree with TRBD2. This TCR derives from a female patient younger than 10 who had a stem cell transplant for Fanconi anemia, so the T cells may come from the graft donor. The CDR3 spells CASSRGVTDTQYF. CDR3 DNA sequence: TGTGCCAGCAGTCGGGGGGTTACAGATACGCAGTATTTT.